One and the same sample provided the 8 T cell receptor beta chains below, sequenced in a study of Graves' ophthalmopathy and Graves' hyperthyroidism. Amplification of TCR beta CDR3 regions used RNA transcripts. RT-PCR was first run with HTBI primers, then multiplex PCR in a second round. TCRdb re-called the multiplex PCR reads with MiXCR, one entry per CDR3 protein. Seen here are about 1.2 million distinct CDR3 sequences, about two fifths observed once, and the top ten hold 11%. The sequenced sample consisted of peripheral blood or thyroid tissue (not recorded which). Source of these receptors: an adult man with Graves' hyperthyroidism.

This clonotype came up many times. V and J are TRBV5-5 and TRBJ1-2; TRBD1 might be the D (5 bases). The CDR3 is made up of 16 amino acids. V shed 3 bases and J shed 8 bases, with 23 bases lying between them. CDR1 and CDR2 (germline): SGHKS, YYEKEE (reference sequence). CDR3 protein: CASSSGPRSAPGGYTF. The CDR3, as DNA: TGTGCCAGCAGCTCGGGACCTAGGAGCGCCCCGGGCGGCTACACCTTC.

As for this clonotype: The germline gene is not matched at one end of the junction; a read error may be the cause. The chain uses TRBV5-1 and TRBJ2-6; D may be TRBD2 (6 bases). This CDR3 has 17 residues. CDR1 is SGHRS, CDR2 YFSETQ, per germline. CDR3 coding DNA: TGTGCCAGCAGCGAGAGGGTCGGGAGCTCTGGGGCCAACGTCCTGACTTTC. Translated, it gives CASSERVGSSGANVLTF.

On this clonotype: No DNA is shown, since the ends of the CDR3 on it are uncertain; the CDR3 is the one TCRdb lists. The chain uses TRBV7-8 and TRBJ2-7; the table's D gene call, TRBD1, was not cross checked with the DNA. Germline V gene data show CDR1 as SGHVS and CDR2 as FQNEAQ. With termini counted, the CDR3 has 13 amino acids. CDR3 sequence: CACSVDQGHEQYF.

As regards this clonotype: A much larger clone differs by one base, so this may be a read error. V gene TRBV20-1 combines with J gene TRBJ1-6; no clear D gene. The length of the CDR3 is 16 residues. Germline CDR1 DFQATT, CDR2 SNEGSKA (reference sequence). The ends were cut back, 0 bases at V and 9 bases at J, with 18 bases in the middle. The CDR3 spells CSARDPEGNDTSPLHF. As DNA, the CDR3 is TGCAGTGCTAGAGATCCGGAGGGAAACGATACTTCACCCCTCCACTTT.

J is TRBJ2-7 and V is TRBV9, with 7 bases matching TRBD1. Per the germline V gene, CDR1 is SGDLS and CDR2 is YYNGEE. CDR3 length: 15 residues. The CDR3 is CARPRDRAGSYEQYF. The CDR3 nucleotides read TGTGCTAGGCCTCGAGACAGGGCAGGATCCTACGAGCAGTACTTC.

This clonotype occurred once. The V gene is TRBV2, the J gene TRBJ2-7, with D perhaps matching TRBD2 (5 bases). V gave up 11 bases and J gave up 3 bases, with 14 bases separating them. This CDR3 region has 12 residues. Germline CDR1 reads SNHLY; CDR2 reads FYNNEI. DNA of the CDR3: TGTGCCGCGGGCGAACGGGGCTACGAGCAGTACTTC. Translating it yields CAAGERGYEQYF.

This clonotype was recorded a few times. The chain recombines TRBV24-1 with TRBJ2-5; 8 bases fit TRBD1. Germline V gene lookup returns CDR1 KGHDR and CDR2 SFDVKD. Trimming removed 10 bases from V and 1 base from J; junction bases left unmatched: 7. The CDR3 sequence is 14 residues long. The CDR3 DNA reads TGTGCCACGGGAACCGGACAGGGCCAAGAGACCCAGTACTTC. It yields the protein CATGTGQGQETQYF.

This clonotype was detected many times. V is TRBV6-5 and J is TRBJ1-6; D not resolved. Germline V gene lookup returns CDR1 MNHEY and CDR2 SVGAGI. The CDR3 loop spans 15 amino acids. Between the trimmed V and J ends, which lost 6 bases and 8 bases, there was a span of 17 bases. CDR3 residues: CASSRSWGSDSPLHF. CDR3 coding DNA: TGTGCCAGCAGCCGAAGCTGGGGTTCGGATTCACCCCTCCACTTT.